Below are 10 T cell receptor beta chains sequenced from a single sample in a study of blood T cell repertoires in COVID-19. Generated by immunoSEQ multiplex PCR, the TCRdb table keeps only in-frame clones and is missing some. Of approximately 350,000 clones listed, roughly four fifths are singletons. The sequenced sample consisted of PBMCs or T cells enriched from blood (not recorded which). These receptors were obtained from a woman aged 50 to 60 who had recovered from COVID-19.

The V gene is TRBV19, the J gene TRBJ1-1; 10 bases align to TRBD1. Germline-derived CDR1 and CDR2 are LNHDA and SQIVND (reference sequence). V lost 10 bases, J lost 5 bases, and 13 bases stayed unmatched. This CDR3 spans 15 amino acids. DNA of the CDR3: TGTGCCACCATCCCCCCCTGGGACAGGGGAACTGAAGCTTTCTTT. It translates to CATIPPWDRGTEAFF.

This clone was observed a single time. The chain employs TRBV30 and TRBJ1-1; 10 bases agree with TRBD1. Per the germline V gene, CDR1 is GTSNPN and CDR2 is SVGIG (reference sequence). V lost 3 bases to trimming and J lost 5 bases; unmatched junction nucleotides: 6. CDR3 length: 14 residues. In nucleotides, the CDR3 is TGTGCCTGGAGGGGACAGGGGTTTTTTACTGAAGCTTTCTTT. Its translation: CAWRGQGFFTEAFF.

The rearrangement links TRBV3-1 (or the pseudogene TRBV3-2) to TRBJ2-2, with 10 bases fitting TRBD2. Germline V CDR1 and CDR2: LGHDT, YNNKEL (reference sequence). The CDR3 is made up of 16 amino acids. Trimming cost V 4 bases and J 3 bases; bases outside gene matches: 5. As DNA, the CDR3 is TGTGCCAGCAGCCCTTGGACTAGCGGATACACCGGGGAGCTGTTTTTT. It specifies CASSPWTSGYTGELFF.

V and J are TRBV4-1 and TRBJ1-5; D unclear. Germline V lookup: CDR1 MGHRA, CDR2 YSYEKL. V was cut by 4 bases and J by 1 base, with 5 bases left in between. The CDR3 is made up of 13 amino acids. Here the CDR3 reads CASSPSSNQPQHF. The CDR3 DNA is TGCGCCAGCAGCCCTTCGAGCAATCAGCCCCAGCATTTT.

The chain couples TRBV6-2 or TRBV6-3 to TRBJ1-1; 7 bases align to TRBD1. Trimming removed 5 bases from V and 0 bases from J; junction bases left unmatched: 9. Germline V gene sequence: CDR1 MNHEY, CDR2 SVGEGT. CDR3 size: 16 residues. The chain's CDR3 is CASSTRQGYMNTEAFF. In DNA, the CDR3 is TGTGCCAGCAGTACACGACAGGGATATATGAACACTGAAGCTTTCTTT.

The chain employs TRBV19 and TRBJ1-4, with D perhaps TRBD1 (6 bases). This CDR3 comprises 17 residues. Germline CDR1 LNHDA, CDR2 SQIVND (reference sequence). Trimming pared 2 bases from V and 3 bases from J, leaving 16 bases between. CDR3 in DNA: TGTGCCAGTAGTATATTGCCCCAGGGGCAGTCTAATGAAAAACTGTTTTTT. Translating gives CASSILPQGQSNEKLFF. The full variable domain, its missing parts supplied by reference TRBV19 and TRBJ1-4, is DGGITQSPKYLFRKEGQNVTLSCEQNLNHDAMYWYRQDPGQGLRLIYYSQIVNDFQKGDIAEGYSVSREKKESFPLTVTSAQKNPTAFYLCASSILPQGQSNEKLFFGSGTQLSVL.

J is TRBJ2-2 and V is TRBV29-1; 12 bases align to TRBD2. Germline V CDR1 and CDR2: SQVTM, ANQGSEA. The CDR3 extends over 15 amino acids. Losses at the gene ends were 4 bases for V and 3 bases for J; bases not matched to a gene: 3. CDR3 amino acids: CSVGRTSGDTGELFF. In DNA form, the CDR3 reads TGCAGCGTTGGCCGGACTAGCGGGGACACCGGGGAGCTGTTTTTT.

A note on this clone: Different DNA sequences within this sample yield the same CDR3. The chain recombines TRBV7-3 with TRBJ2-1, with a tentative D call TRBD2 (6 bases). CDR1 is SGHTA and CDR2 is FQGTGA in the germline V gene. Deletions cut 5 bases from V and 10 bases from J, with 18 bases between. This CDR3 comprises 14 residues. This CDR3 is CASSLLGPGSEQFF. CDR3 nucleotides: TGTGCCAGCAGCCTACTGGGACCCGGGAGCGAGCAGTTCTTC.

Comment on this clone: Distinct nucleotide sequences in the sample also encode this CDR3. This sequence joins TRBV5-4 and TRBJ1-3, with D tentatively TRBD1 (6 bases). This CDR3 has 14 residues. The V gene's germline CDR1 is SGHNT and CDR2 YYREEE (reference sequence). Trimming removed 0 bases from V and 2 bases from J, with 6 bases in between. The CDR3 nucleotides are TGTGCCAGCAGCTTGGCAGGGGCTGGAAACACCATATATTTT. It specifies CASSLAGAGNTIYF.

This chain joins TRBV5-6 and TRBJ2-5; D call uncertain. The CDR3 has 14 amino acids. The germline CDR1 and CDR2 sequences are SGHDT and YYEEEE. Trimming left V 5 bases short and J 1 base short, with 12 bases between. CDR3 coding DNA: TGTGCCAGCAGTCCCCTAGGTTCCCAAGAGACCCAGTACTTC. Translated, it gives CASSPLGSQETQYF.